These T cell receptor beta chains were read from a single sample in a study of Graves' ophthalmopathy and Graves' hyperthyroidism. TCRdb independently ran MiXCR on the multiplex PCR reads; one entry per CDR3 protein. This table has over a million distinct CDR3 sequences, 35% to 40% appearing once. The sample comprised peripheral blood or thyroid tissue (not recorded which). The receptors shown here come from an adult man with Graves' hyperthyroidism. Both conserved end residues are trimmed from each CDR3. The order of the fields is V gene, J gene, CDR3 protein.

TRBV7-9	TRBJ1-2	ASSQGMAGKANYGYT
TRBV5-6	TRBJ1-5	ASSAGGQHQPQH
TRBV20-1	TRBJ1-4	SARDRQGATEKLF
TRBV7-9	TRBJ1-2	ASSQDIGLRWGGYT
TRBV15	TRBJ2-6	ATSRGGGGANVLT
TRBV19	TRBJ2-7	ASSQLMYEQY
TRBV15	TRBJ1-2	ATSRWPGGGYT
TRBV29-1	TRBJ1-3	SVAGGRGSGNTIY
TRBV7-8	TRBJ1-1	ASSLEFWGNTEAF
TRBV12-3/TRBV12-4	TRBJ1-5	ASSYAQGLGQPQH
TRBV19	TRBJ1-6	ASSFRGQGDPLH
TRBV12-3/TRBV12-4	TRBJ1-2	ASSSSRFGYT
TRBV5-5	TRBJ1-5	ASSVDRLGEPQH
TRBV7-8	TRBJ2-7	ASSPDREYEQY
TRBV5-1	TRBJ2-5	ASSPTGTQETQY
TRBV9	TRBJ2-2	ASSLGFPGGSNTGELF
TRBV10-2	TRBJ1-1	ASSDSGPRSAF
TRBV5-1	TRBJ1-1	ASSLDSAATEAF
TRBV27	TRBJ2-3	ASSSGTGSYTQY
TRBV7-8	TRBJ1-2	ASRSGTGMGLANYGYT
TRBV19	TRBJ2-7	ASRGQESYEQY
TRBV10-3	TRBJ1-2	AIASGSYT
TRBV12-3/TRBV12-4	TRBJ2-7	ASSFTGGTGSSYEQY
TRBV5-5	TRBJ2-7	ASSLGWAGSYEQY
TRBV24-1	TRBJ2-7	ATSEVTGDFTYEQY
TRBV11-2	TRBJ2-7	ASSSPGQAHEQY
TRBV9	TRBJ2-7	ASSLSGGTGSYEQC
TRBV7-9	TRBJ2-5	ASSLARGRGEETQY
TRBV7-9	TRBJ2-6	ASSSNRDSVFSGANVLT
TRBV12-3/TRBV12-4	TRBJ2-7	ASSRDPTYEQY
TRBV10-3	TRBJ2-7	AISDPGLAGKKDYEQY
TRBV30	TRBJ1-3	AWSNRGSSGNTIY
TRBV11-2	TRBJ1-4	ASSSPWGTNEKLF
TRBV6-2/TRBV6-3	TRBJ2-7	ASSYSGGASQDQY
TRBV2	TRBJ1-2	ASSTGRTNYGYT
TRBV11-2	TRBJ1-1	ASSAPPLGTEAF
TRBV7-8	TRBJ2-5	ASSYGWPQETQY
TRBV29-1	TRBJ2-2	SVELDKDTGELF
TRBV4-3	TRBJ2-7	ASSQDLETGYEQY
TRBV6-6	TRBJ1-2	ASRSYTGDSGYGYT
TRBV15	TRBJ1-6	ATRQGNNSPLH
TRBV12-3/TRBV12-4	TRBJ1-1	ASSLEGFRNTEAF
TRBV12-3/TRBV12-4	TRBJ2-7	ASRVDAFTYEQY
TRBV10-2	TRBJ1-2	ASSEPDSTSNGYT
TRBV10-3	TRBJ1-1	AISRDREDTEAF
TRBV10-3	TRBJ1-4	AISESSQGEKLF
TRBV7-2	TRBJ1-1	ASGFLQVGNTEAF
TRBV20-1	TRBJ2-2	SARDRRETGELF
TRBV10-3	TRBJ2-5	AISPGTGLETQY
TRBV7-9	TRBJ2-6	ASSPTTGRHFLSGANVLT
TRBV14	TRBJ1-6	ASSLLKRTTYNSPLH
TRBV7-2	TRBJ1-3	ASSLYMGVGSSGNTIY
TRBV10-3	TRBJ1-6	AISGQENSPLH
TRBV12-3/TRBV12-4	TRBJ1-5	ASSVRPLEPQH